Listed below are T cell receptor beta chains from one sample, sequenced in a study of early T cells in non-severe SARS-CoV-2 infection. TCRdb analysed the 5' RACE reads with MiXCR anew, one entry per CDR3 protein. The sample consists of more than 45,000 distinct CDR3 sequences, less than 15% of them appearing once. Source material: whole blood. All receptors come from an adult who was a healthcare worker with PCR-confirmed SARS-CoV-2 infection or an uninfected control (not recorded which). CDR3s include the opening cysteine and the closing phenylalanine or tryptophan. D genes are given only for firm matches. Clone size is stated in some rows and not others, as once, few, many or a class when expanded.

D	V	size	J	DNA	CDR3
NA	TRBV21-1	few	TRBJ2-6	TGTGCCAGCAGCAAAGGGGTGGACAGAGTCTACTCTGGGGCCAACGTCCTGACTTTC	CASSKGVDRVYSGANVLTF
NA	TRBV20-1	many	TRBJ2-3	TGCAGTGCTAGAGAGGGAACCACAGTGGATACGCAGTATTTT	CSAREGTTVDTQYF
NA	TRBV3-1	NA	TRBJ2-7	TGTGCCAGCAGCCAAGATTCTACCTACGAGCAGTACTTC	CASSQDSTYEQYF
NA	TRBV29-1	many	TRBJ2-6	TGCAGCGTTCTTACCTTTGGGGCAGCTGGGGCCAACGTCCTGACTTTC	CSVLTFGAAGANVLTF
TRBD2	TRBV7-2	NA	TRBJ2-1	TGTGCCAGCAGCTTGGGACTAGCGGAGATCAAGTTCTTC	CASSLGLAEIKFF
NA	TRBV2	many	TRBJ1-1	TGTGCCAGCACTGGGGAGGGTTCTGAAGCTTTCTTT	CASTGEGSEAFF
NA	TRBV29-1	few	TRBJ2-2	TGCAGCGTCGAGCGGAGGGATGGCACCGGGGAGCTGTTTTTT	CSVERRDGTGELFF
TRBD1	TRBV6-5	NA	TRBJ1-1	TGTGCCAGCAGCCAGGGGGGCAAGGAGGCTTTCTTT	CASSQGGKEAFF
TRBD2	TRBV30	many	TRBJ2-7	TGTGCCTGGAGTGTCGAAAGGTGGAGCGGGGACTCCTACGAGCAGTACTTC	CAWSVERWSGDSYEQYF
NA	TRBV6-1	few	TRBJ2-2	TGTGCCAGCTCGGAGGCGCTAGGAGAGGTCGGGGAGCTGTTTTTT	CASSEALGEVGELFF
NA	TRBV12-3/TRBV12-4	many	TRBJ2-6	TGTGCCAGCAGTTTATGGGGGGGCCGGTCTGGGGCCAACGTCCTGACTTTC	CASSLWGGRSGANVLTF
NA	TRBV6-1	few	TRBJ1-5	TGTGCCAGCAGTGAACACTATAGCAATCAGCCCCAGCATTTT	CASSEHYSNQPQHF
TRBD1	TRBV3-1	NA	TRBJ2-7	TGTGCCAGCAGCATGACAGGGGTCTACGAGCAGTACTTC	CASSMTGVYEQYF
TRBD2	TRBV7-7	NA	TRBJ2-1	TGTGCCAGCAGCCCCGCCGGGGGGACCTACAATGAGCAGTTCTTC	CASSPAGGTYNEQFF
NA	TRBV3-1	NA	TRBJ1-1	TGTGCCAGCAGCCACCTCCTCGGGGGCACTGAAGCTTTCTTT	CASSHLLGGTEAFF
NA	TRBV29-1	many	TRBJ2-7	TGCAGCGTGAGGACAGGGAGGGCGGGAGAGCAGTACTTC	CSVRTGRAGEQYF
NA	TRBV18	medium-sized	TRBJ1-2	TGTGCCAGCTCACCCGACAGCAACTATGGCTACACCTTC	CASSPDSNYGYTF
NA	TRBV4-1	many	TRBJ2-4	TGCGCCAGCAGCCAAGATCAAAGTTTAGCCAAAAACATTCAGTACTTC	CASSQDQSLAKNIQYF
NA	TRBV29-1	NA	TRBJ2-1	TGCAGCGCCGCTGGGACTCACTCCTACAATGAGCAGTTCTTC	CSAAGTHSYNEQFF
TRBD2	TRBV29-1	NA	TRBJ2-1	TGCAGCGTGGGCTTGGCGGGAGGAGGGCGGTTCTTC	CSVGLAGGGRFF
TRBD2	TRBV7-2	many	TRBJ2-5	TGTGCCAGCAGCCCCCAGACTAGCTTAAAAACAGAGACCCAGTACTTC	CASSPQTSLKTETQYF
TRBD2	TRBV12-3/TRBV12-4	few	TRBJ2-5	TGTGCCAGCGGACTGACTAGCGGTGGGGCGGAGACCCAGTACTTC	CASGLTSGGAETQYF
TRBD1	TRBV20-1	NA	TRBJ1-2	TGCAGTGCTAGTCGCCTAGACAGGGCCTTAGCTAACTATGGCTACACCTTC	CSASRLDRALANYGYTF
NA	TRBV4-2	NA	TRBJ1-5	TGTGCCAGCAGCCAAGATGAGGATCAGCCCCAGCATTTT	CASSQDEDQPQHF
TRBD2	TRBV11-3	many	TRBJ2-1	TGTGCCAGCAGCTTAGAGCAAGCGGGAGGCTACAATGAGCAGTTCTTC	CASSLEQAGGYNEQFF
NA	TRBV10-3	NA	TRBJ2-1	TGTGCCATCAGTGGACCGGGTGACAATGAGCAGTTCTTC	CAISGPGDNEQFF
NA	TRBV30	many	TRBJ1-1	TGTGCCTGGGGGAGAGGGAACACTGAAGCTTTCTTT	CAWGRGNTEAFF
NA	TRBV7-2	NA	TRBJ2-3	TGTGCCAGCAGCTCCTGGATAAAAGGCCGATTCACAGATACGCAGTATTTT	CASSSWIKGRFTDTQYF
NA	TRBV9	many	TRBJ2-1	TGTGCCAGCAGCCTCCGCCTTGACAATGAGCAGTTCTTC	CASSLRLDNEQFF
NA	TRBV25-1	many	TRBJ2-7	TGTGCCAGCAGTGAATCCTACGAGCAGTACTTC	CASSESYEQYF
NA	TRBV28	few	TRBJ1-2	TGTGCTAGCATTGAGGGGGGTGACGCTAACTATGGCTACACCTTC	CASIEGGDANYGYTF
TRBD1	TRBV5-1	few	TRBJ2-7	TGCGCCAGCAGCTTGGCCGGGACAGGGGAAGGCGAGCAGTACTTC	CASSLAGTGEGEQYF
NA	TRBV11-1	many	TRBJ1-1	TGTGCCAGCAGCTTCGAGGGACATTCCCACACTGAAGCTTTCTTT	CASSFEGHSHTEAFF
TRBD1	TRBV6-5	once	TRBJ1-2	TGTGCCAGCAGTCAGACAGGGGACGGCTACACCTTC	CASSQTGDGYTF
NA	TRBV6-5	many	TRBJ2-5	TGTGCCAGCAGTACCAGACAGGTAGAAGAGACCCAGTACTTC	CASSTRQVEETQYF
NA	TRBV10-2	many	TRBJ1-6	TGCGCCAGCAGTGAGGGGTGGGGTTCACCCCTCCACTTT	CASSEGWGSPLHF
TRBD2	TRBV19	few	TRBJ2-1	TGTGCCAGTATCTCTAGCGGGGTAAACTCCTACAATGAGCAGTTCTTC	CASISSGVNSYNEQFF
NA	TRBV20-1	many	TRBJ2-3	TGCAGTGCGTCCCGAAGGGATACGCAGTATTTT	CSASRRDTQYF
NA	TRBV20-1	few	TRBJ1-1	TGCAGTGCTAGAGATCGTCGCCAAAACACTGAAGCTTTCTTT	CSARDRRQNTEAFF
NA	TRBV5-6	NA	TRBJ2-3	TGTGCCAGCAGCTTGGTCAGGCCGGGGATGGATACGCAGTATTTT	CASSLVRPGMDTQYF